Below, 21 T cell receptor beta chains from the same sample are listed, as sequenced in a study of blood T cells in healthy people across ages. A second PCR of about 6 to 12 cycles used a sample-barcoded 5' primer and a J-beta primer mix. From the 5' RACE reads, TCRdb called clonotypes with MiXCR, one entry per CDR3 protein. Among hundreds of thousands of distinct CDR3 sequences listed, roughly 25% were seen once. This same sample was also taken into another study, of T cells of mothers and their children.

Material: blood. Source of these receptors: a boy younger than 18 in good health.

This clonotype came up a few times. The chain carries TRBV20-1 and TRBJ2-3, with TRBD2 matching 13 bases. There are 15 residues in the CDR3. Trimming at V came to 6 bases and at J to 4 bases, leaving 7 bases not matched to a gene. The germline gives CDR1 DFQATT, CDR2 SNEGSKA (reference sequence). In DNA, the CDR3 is TGCAGTGCCCCAAGGACTAGCGGGAGCTCAGATACGCAGTATTTT. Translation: CSAPRTSGSSDTQYF.

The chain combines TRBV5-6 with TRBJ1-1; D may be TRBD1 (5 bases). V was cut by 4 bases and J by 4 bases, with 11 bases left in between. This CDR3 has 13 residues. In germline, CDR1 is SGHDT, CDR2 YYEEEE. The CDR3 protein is CASSPGLSTEAFF. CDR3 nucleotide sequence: TGTGCCAGCAGCCCAGGGCTATCCACTGAAGCTTTCTTT.

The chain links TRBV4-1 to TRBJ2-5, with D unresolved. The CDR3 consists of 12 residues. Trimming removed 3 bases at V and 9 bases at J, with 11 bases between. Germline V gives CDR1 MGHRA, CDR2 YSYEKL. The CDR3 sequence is CASSQTRGAQYF. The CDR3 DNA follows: TGCGCCAGCAGCCAGACTCGTGGGGCCCAGTACTTC.

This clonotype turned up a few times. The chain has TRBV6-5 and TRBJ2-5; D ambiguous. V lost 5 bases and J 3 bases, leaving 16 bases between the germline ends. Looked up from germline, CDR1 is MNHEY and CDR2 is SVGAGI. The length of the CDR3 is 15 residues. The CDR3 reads CASSRRWSREETQYF. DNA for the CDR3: TGTGCCAGCAGTCGTCGGTGGAGCCGTGAAGAGACCCAGTACTTC.

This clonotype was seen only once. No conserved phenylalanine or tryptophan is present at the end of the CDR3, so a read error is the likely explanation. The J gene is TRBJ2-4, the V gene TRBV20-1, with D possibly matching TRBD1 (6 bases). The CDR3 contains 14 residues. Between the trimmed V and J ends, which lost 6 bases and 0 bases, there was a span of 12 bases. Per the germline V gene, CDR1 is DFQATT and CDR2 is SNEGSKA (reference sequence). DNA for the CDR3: TGCAGTGCACACCTAGGGGGAGCCAAAAACATTCAGTACTCC. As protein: CSAHLGGAKNIQYS.

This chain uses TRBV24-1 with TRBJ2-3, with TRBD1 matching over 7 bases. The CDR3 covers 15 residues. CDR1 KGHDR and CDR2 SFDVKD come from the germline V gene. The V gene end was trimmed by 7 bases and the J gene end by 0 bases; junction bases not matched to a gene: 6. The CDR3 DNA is TGTGCCACCAGCCTGACAGGGACCAGCACAGATACGCAGTATTTT. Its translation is CATSLTGTSTDTQYF.

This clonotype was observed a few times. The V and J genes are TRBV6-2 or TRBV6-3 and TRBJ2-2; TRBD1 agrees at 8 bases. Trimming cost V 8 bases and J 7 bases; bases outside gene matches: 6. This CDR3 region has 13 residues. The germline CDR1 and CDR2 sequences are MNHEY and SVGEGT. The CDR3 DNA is TGTGCCAGCGCGACAGGGGTTAGCGGGGAGCTGTTTTTT. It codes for CASATGVSGELFF.

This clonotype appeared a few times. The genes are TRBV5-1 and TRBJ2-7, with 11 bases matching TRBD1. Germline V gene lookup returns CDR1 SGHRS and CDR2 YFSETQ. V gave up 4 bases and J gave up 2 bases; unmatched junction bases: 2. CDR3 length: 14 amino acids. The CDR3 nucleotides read TGCGCCAGCAGCATGGACAGGGGGCCCTACGAGCAGTACTTC. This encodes CASSMDRGPYEQYF.

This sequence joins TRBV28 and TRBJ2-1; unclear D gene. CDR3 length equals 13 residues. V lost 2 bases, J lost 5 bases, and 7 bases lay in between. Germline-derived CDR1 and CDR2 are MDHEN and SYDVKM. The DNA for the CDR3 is TGTGCCAGCAGTTTAATCGGAAACAATGAGCAGTTCTTC. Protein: CASSLIGNNEQFF.

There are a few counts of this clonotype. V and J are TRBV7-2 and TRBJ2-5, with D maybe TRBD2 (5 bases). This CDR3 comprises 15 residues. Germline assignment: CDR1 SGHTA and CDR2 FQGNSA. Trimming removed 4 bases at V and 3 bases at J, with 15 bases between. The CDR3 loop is CASSSGRHGEETQYF. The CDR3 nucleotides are TGTGCCAGCAGCTCCGGGCGTCACGGGGAAGAGACCCAGTACTTC.

CDR3 loop: CSARDLTGTGVQPQHF. Written as DNA, the CDR3 is TGCAGTGCTAGGGACCTCACCGGGACAGGGGTTCAGCCCCAGCATTTT. The chain joins TRBV20-1 to TRBJ1-5; TRBD1 matches at 10 bases. The CDR3 contains 16 residues. Germline V gene data show CDR1 as DFQATT and CDR2 as SNEGSKA (reference sequence). J gave up 6 bases and V 3 bases, and 11 bases lay outside the gene matches.

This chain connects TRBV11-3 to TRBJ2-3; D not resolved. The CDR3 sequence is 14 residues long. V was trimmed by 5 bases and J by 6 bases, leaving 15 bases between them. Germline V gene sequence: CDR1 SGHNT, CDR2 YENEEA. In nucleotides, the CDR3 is TGTGCCAGCAGCCCCACCGGAGCGTCCGATACGCAGTATTTT. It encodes CASSPTGASDTQYF.

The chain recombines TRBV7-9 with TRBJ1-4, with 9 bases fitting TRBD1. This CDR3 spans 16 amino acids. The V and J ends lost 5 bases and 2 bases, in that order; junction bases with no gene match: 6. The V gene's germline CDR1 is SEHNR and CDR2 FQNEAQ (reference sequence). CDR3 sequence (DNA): TGTGCCAGCAGCCCATGGGACAGGGCCACTAATGAAAAACTGTTTTTT. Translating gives CASSPWDRATNEKLFF.

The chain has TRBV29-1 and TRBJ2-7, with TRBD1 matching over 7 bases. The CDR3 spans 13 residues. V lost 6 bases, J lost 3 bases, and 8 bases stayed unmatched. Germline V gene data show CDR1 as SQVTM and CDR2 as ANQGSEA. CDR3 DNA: TGCAGCGTACTGACAGGGATGGGCTACGAGCAGTACTTC. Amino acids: CSVLTGMGYEQYF.

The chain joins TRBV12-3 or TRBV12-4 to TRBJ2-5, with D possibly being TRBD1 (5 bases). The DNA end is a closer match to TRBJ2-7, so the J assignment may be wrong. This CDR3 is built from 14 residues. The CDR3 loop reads CASSSDRQFYEQYF. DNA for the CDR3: TGTGCCAGCAGTTCTGACAGACAGTTCTACGAGCAGTACTTC.

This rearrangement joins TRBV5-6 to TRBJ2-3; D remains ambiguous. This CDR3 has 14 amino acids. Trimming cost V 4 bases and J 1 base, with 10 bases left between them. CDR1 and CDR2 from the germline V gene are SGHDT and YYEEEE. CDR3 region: CASSPSPRTDTQYF. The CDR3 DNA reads TGTGCCAGCAGCCCGAGTCCCCGCACAGATACGCAGTATTTT.

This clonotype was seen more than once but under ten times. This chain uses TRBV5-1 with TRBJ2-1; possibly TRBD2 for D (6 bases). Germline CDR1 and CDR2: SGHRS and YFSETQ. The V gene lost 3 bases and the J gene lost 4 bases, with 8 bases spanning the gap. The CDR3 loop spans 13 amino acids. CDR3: CASSWAGYNEQFF. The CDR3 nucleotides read TGCGCCAGCAGCTGGGCGGGATACAATGAGCAGTTCTTC.

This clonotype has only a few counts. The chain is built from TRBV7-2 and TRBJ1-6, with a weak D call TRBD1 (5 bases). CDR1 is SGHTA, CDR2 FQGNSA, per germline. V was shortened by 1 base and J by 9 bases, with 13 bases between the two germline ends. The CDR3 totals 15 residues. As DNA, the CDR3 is TGTGCCAGCAGCTTAGACCCGGGTCAGGGTTCACCCCTCCACTTT. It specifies CASSLDPGQGSPLHF.

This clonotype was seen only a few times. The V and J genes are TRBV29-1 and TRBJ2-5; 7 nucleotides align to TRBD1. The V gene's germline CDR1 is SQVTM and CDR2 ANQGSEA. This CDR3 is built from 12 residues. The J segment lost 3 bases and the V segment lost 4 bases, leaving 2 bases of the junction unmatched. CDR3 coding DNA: TGCAGCGTTGCTCAGGGGGAAGAGACCCAGTACTTC. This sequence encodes CSVAQGEETQYF. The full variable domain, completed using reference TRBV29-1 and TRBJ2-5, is SAVISQKPSRDICQRGTSLTIQCQVDSQVTMMFWYRQQPGQSLTLIATANQGSEATYESGFVIDKFPISRPNLTFSTLTVSNMSPEDSSIYLCSVAQGEETQYFGPGTRLLVL.

CDR3: CASSYRDEGYTF. CDR3 bases: TGTGCCAGCAGTTACAGGGACGAAGGCTACACCTTC. J is TRBJ1-2 and V is TRBV6-5; TRBD1 is a possible D gene (5 bases). Germline lookup yields CDR1 MNHEY and CDR2 SVGAGI. V shed 2 bases and J shed 8 bases, with 9 bases lying between them. The CDR3 has 12 amino acids.

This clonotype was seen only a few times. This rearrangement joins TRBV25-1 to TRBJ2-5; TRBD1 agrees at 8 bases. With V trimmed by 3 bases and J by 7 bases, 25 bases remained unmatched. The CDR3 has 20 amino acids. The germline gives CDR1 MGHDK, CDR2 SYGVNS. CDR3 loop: CASSDPEKITDRVPVGTQYF. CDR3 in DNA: TGTGCCAGCAGTGACCCCGAGAAGATTACGGACAGGGTTCCGGTTGGGACCCAGTACTTC.